This T cell receptor (beta chain) was identified in a study of blood T cell repertoires in COVID-19 (dated by TCRdb to 2020 to 2021). With regard to the full study: Samples covering the acute and convalescent phases of COVID-19 were provided by collaborators in the United States, Italy and Spain. The material from the prospective study consisted of cDNA or gDNA derived from T cells, B-cell-depleted T cells, or PBMCs. Deeply sampled blood TCRbeta repertoires from subjects exposed to, actively infected with, or recovered from COVID-19 were included in the dataset. The repertoires were released in a freely available public database intended as a resource for research on the immune response to SARS-CoV-2. Samples were obtained from the ongoing ImmuneRACE study (first 160 participants) and from over 1,000 subjects provided by 6 global collaborators. Sample metadata almost always included a de-identified subject ID, COVID-19 status, age in years and sex. Where available, HLA class I and class II types were taken from metadata supplied by the sample provider and were not determined by assay-based typing. Study-wide conclusions, independent of this receptor: Clinical and demographic metadata were provided uncurated, with the amount varying by source and participant.

This clone turned up a few times. Which antigen it targets is not known. Base qualities were left out, and no much larger clone turns up one base away. TCRbeta CDR3 regions were amplified from genomic DNA using the immunoSEQ Assay, a bias-controlled multiplex PCR. In the source study's methods: The number of nucleated cells in each sample was estimated from the amplification of reference gene primers within the assay. To quantify the absolute abundance of each unique TCRbeta CDR3 rearrangement, sequence reads were collapsed and filtered. For each sample, productive Simpson clonality was calculated by taking the square root of Simpson's diversity index across productive rearrangements. TCRdb retrieved this table from immuneACCESS and kept in-frame rearrangements only. Not all clones are present; in checked studies, unresolved V genes account for under half, and no reason is known for the remainder. Clone size and V and J calls were adopted from that table, with D and trimming inferred from the DNA. The sample includes some 270,000 clones, with approximately 85% observed a single time. In total, the top ten clones hold around 1% of the sample.

From the cysteine up to the phenylalanine, the CDR3 has a length of 16 residues. Only the CDR3 DNA is retained, 48 bases long and in frame from the first base. CDR1 and CDR2 (LNHDA, SQIVND) derive from the germline V gene (reference sequence). From V the trimming removes 3 bases and from J it removes 7 bases, while the gene matches leave 6 bases of the junction unaccounted for. One collaborating source in Seattle enrolled patients while the patients were actively infected and followed the patients over time throughout the course of disease. Collaborating institutions collected whole blood in K2EDTA tubes following their own protocols. Collaborator samples were shipped for TCRbeta analysis as frozen whole blood, isolated PBMCs, or DNA extracted from either sample type.

The chain links TRBV19 with TRBJ2-2; 12 bases in the junction line up with TRBD1. The material sequenced was peripheral blood. The TCR was taken from a human donor with COVID-19, enrolled during active disease. The donor label of this sample is uncertain. The DNA is as follows: TGTGCCAGTAGTATCACCGGGACAGGGGGCGGCGGGGAGCTGTTTTTT. This sequence encodes CASSITGTGGGGELFF.